This TCR beta chain was sequenced in a study of T cell repertoires in cytomegalovirus infection. Study background: As its CMV epitopes, the study selected recently identified HLA-C-restricted and well-studied HLA-B-restricted targets. It can be stated that public TCR beta signatures indicated CMV infection as well as a matching HLA type.

One entry per CDR3 protein results from TCRdb running MiXCR on the reads. Here the sample spans 380,000 or so distinct CDR3 sequences, roughly 36% being singletons. Overall study findings and caveats: Frequencies of public TCR beta families were cumulated, and this identified carriers of CMV plus the relevant HLA. HLA-C-restricted CMV-specific TCR beta clonotypes prevailed in the ex vivo response.

CDR1 and CDR2 (germline): MNHEY, SMNVEV (reference sequence). CDR3 length: 15 residues. The ends were cut back, 0 bases at V and 3 bases at J, with 10 bases in the middle. This clonotype was seen a handful of times. Its antigen is still unknown. Source: cultured PBMCs, taken from culture after CMV antigen stimulation. The J gene is TRBJ2-3, the V gene TRBV27; D gene uncertain. This sequence was found in a human donor in good health (CMV status not recorded). Some clones in this sample may be carry-over from other donors' samples. DNA of the CDR3: TGTGCCAGCAGTTTATCGGCTATGAATACAGATACGCAGTATTTT. Its translation: CASSLSAMNTDTQYF.